Listed below are T cell receptor beta chains from one sample, sequenced in a study of T cell changes during pregnancy in multiple sclerosis. Profiling relied on immunoSEQ multiplex PCR, and the TCRdb table lists in-frame clones only, not all of them. The table shows 30,000 to 45,000 clones, with around nine tenths occurring only once. The specimen comprised CD4+ T cells from peripheral blood mononuclear cells, sampled after pregnancy. These receptors originate from a female donor in good health, enrolled as a control in a pregnancy study. Both conserved end residues are part of each CDR3. The order of the fields is V gene, J gene, CDR3 protein.

>TRBV18|TRBJ2-5
CASSPTSGTGETQYF
>TRBV7-6|TRBJ2-2
CASSLGGQGSTGELFF
>TRBV18|TRBJ1-3
CAGSPIPTGGHGNTIYF
>TRBV4-3|TRBJ2-7
CASSQERFTYEQYF
>TRBV19|TRBJ1-1
CASTRRGGDTEAFF
>TRBV7-6|TRBJ2-7
CASSPRTGVSYEQYF
>TRBV27|TRBJ2-1
CASSFRPAGLNNEQFF
>TRBV5-1|TRBJ2-5
CASSLLQGQETQYF
>TRBV7-2|TRBJ2-7
CASSLDSGGSPYEQYF
>TRBV6-1|TRBJ1-3
CASGTASSGNTIYF
>TRBV11-2|TRBJ1-1
CASSSDRSKAFF
>TRBV19|TRBJ2-7
CASSLTSGLGEQYF
>TRBV11-2|TRBJ2-7
CASSLDSALQRGEQYF
>TRBV2|TRBJ2-1
CASTGASGPFYNEQFF
>TRBV29-1|TRBJ2-2
CSAISRSQGVNTGELFF
>TRBV6-5|TRBJ1-2
CASSYTGLNYGYTF
>TRBV5-4|TRBJ2-3
CASSLGGKISDTQYF
>TRBV19|TRBJ2-3
CASMSAGRPDTQYF
>TRBV7-9|TRBJ2-3
CASSLGKVVDSDTQYF
>TRBV15|TRBJ2-1
CATSKGGRYSDEQFF
>TRBV9|TRBJ1-1
CASSRGQYVSEAFF
>TRBV2|TRBJ2-1
CASRVSEQFF
>TRBV2|TRBJ2-1
CASSGPRASGSSYNEQFF
>TRBV27|TRBJ2-7
CASSLSGGLAGSVEQYF
>TRBV13|TRBJ2-7
CASRGPGTSYEQYF
>TRBV7-8|TRBJ1-2
CASSLAPGVSNYGYTF
>TRBV18|TRBJ2-1
CASSPPGGNEQFF
>TRBV30|TRBJ2-7
CAWAPGGYEQYF
>TRBV7-9|TRBJ1-2
CASSPRQGSYGYTF
>TRBV5-1|TRBJ1-1
CASSSSGGNTEAFF
>TRBV5-1|TRBJ2-5
CASSLSETQYF
>TRBV2|TRBJ1-5
CASATQGGSNQPQHF
>TRBV5-4|TRBJ2-3
CASSLGPLAGGRPDTQYF
>TRBV9|TRBJ1-3
CASSVEGGRGNTIYF
>TRBV7-2|TRBJ2-5
CASSPGTRGETQYF
>TRBV23-1|TRBJ1-5
CARLRGSNQPQHF
>TRBV9|TRBJ1-1
CASSVEFRQGEAFF
>TRBV11-3|TRBJ2-7
CASSLDGSTGEANEQYF
>TRBV5-4|TRBJ1-2
CASSSGGGGYTF
>TRBV18|TRBJ2-3
CASSPRDTGGTSTDTQYF
>TRBV7-9|TRBJ2-5
CASSFRQGVETQYF
>TRBV10-3|TRBJ2-1
CAISGGVKDEQFF
>TRBV30|TRBJ1-6
CAWSLTGSGSPLHF
>TRBV12-5|TRBJ2-3
CASGPGQGPPDTQYF